These 7 T cell receptor beta chains were sequenced from one sample in a study of T cells in Graves' hyperthyroidism and ophthalmopathy. Researchers amplified the TCR beta CDR3 regions from RNA transcripts. The HTBI primer set served for first-round RT-PCR of the TCR CDR3. Using its own MiXCR run on the multiplex PCR reads, TCRdb lists one record per CDR3 protein. Of 550,000 to 700,000 distinct CDR3 sequences detected, 46% appear once; the ten largest clones hold 19%. The sequenced sample was peripheral blood or thyroid tissue (not recorded which). The source is an adult woman with Graves' disease, either hyperthyroidism or ophthalmopathy (not recorded which).

In this sample, this clonotype turned up a few times. The chain joins TRBV29-1 to TRBJ2-6; D uncertain. The CDR3 sequence is 13 residues long. Trimming took off 6 bases at V and 3 bases at J, with 9 bases between the two ends. CDR1 is SQVTM, CDR2 ANQGSEA, per germline. The CDR3 coding sequence is TGCAGCGTCGAACGTTATGGGGCCAACGTCCTGACTTTC. Amino acids: CSVERYGANVLTF.

This clonotype was seen a few times. V is TRBV5-1 and J is TRBJ1-4; unclear D gene. V lost 4 bases and J lost 4, with 17 bases in between. The CDR3 contains 16 residues. Per the germline V gene, CDR1 is SGHRS and CDR2 is YFSETQ. DNA of the CDR3: TGCGCCAGCAGCCAACGTCCGGCGCCATATAATGAAAAACTGTTTTTT. It is translated as CASSQRPAPYNEKLFF.

This chain uses TRBV2 with TRBJ1-2; TRBD1 might be the D (5 bases). The length of the CDR3 is 13 residues. Trimming left V 9 bases short and J 8 bases short, with 19 bases between. Germline V gene sequence: CDR1 SNHLY, CDR2 FYNNEI. The CDR3 spells CASLGMTERGYTF. In DNA form, the CDR3 reads TGTGCCAGTTTGGGGATGACAGAACGGGGCTACACCTTC.

In this sample, this clonotype turned up a few times. The J gene is TRBJ2-5, the V gene TRBV10-3; 7 bases map to TRBD1. V was clipped by 5 bases and J by 9 bases; unmatched bases: 9. The CDR3 extends over 13 amino acids. Germline V CDR1 and CDR2: ENHRY, SYGVKD. For the CDR3, the DNA is TGTGCCATCAGTAGACAGGGTCCTCAGCCCCAGTACTTC. This gives the protein CAISRQGPQPQYF.

This clonotype has at least ten counts. The chain employs TRBV12-3 or TRBV12-4 and TRBJ1-2; 8 bases agree with TRBD1. With V trimmed by 6 bases and J by 8 bases, 8 bases remained unmatched. The length of the CDR3 is 13 residues. CDR3 sequence reads: CASSLDRGRGYTF. The DNA for the CDR3 is TGTGCCAGCAGCCTCGACAGGGGCAGGGGCTACACCTTC.

This clonotype has at least ten counts. One end of the junction varies from germline; a read error may be responsible. The V and J genes are TRBV7-7 and TRBJ2-5; D tentatively fits TRBD1 or TRBD2 (5 bases each). CDR1 SSHAT and CDR2 FNYEAQ come from the germline V gene (reference sequence). The CDR3 loop spans 11 amino acids. CDR3 bases: TGTGCTAGCAGCTTTGGGGGGACCCAGTACTTC. Protein: CASSFGGTQYF.

The V and J genes are TRBV10-3 and TRBJ2-7; a possible D gene is TRBD1 (5 bases). Per germline, CDR1 ENHRY and CDR2 SYGVKD. The germline V and J ends were trimmed by 3 bases and 4 bases, with 10 bases remaining between them. The CDR3 totals 13 residues. The CDR3 reads CAISDHQGYEQYF. For the CDR3, the DNA is TGTGCCATCAGTGACCATCAGGGATACGAGCAGTACTTC.